One TCR beta chain is described in this entry. Its antigen is not known. The record originates from a study of T-cell reconstitution after alpha-beta-depleted transplantation in children. Study-wide results and caveats: The main origin of T-cell counts and diversity one year after transplant was newly produced T cells. From surviving recipient T cells and thymic progenitors came the high day-60 TCRbeta diversity observed in some patients. There were reportedly several hundred expanded graft clones from which alpha-beta T cells came about two months after transplant.

The TCRbeta library was prepared with unique molecular identifiers. From the PCR reads, TCRdb called clonotypes with MiXCR, one entry per CDR3 protein. Of about 440,000 distinct CDR3 sequences in the sample, 43% were seen once. Germline assignment: CDR1 MGHRA and CDR2 YSYEKL. The length of the CDR3 is 16 residues. Trimming removed 6 bases from V and 0 bases from J, with 15 bases in between. The source of this sequence is a girl aged 2-10 years with aplastic anemia, due to receive a stem cell transplant. This rearrangement joins TRBV4-1 to TRBJ2-1; D remains unclear. The source material was PBMCs, sampled before TCRalphabeta/CD19-depleted stem cell transplant. This CDR3 is CASRLDRTSSYNEQFF. CDR3 DNA sequence: TGCGCCAGCAGACTTGACCGCACGAGCTCCTACAATGAGCAGTTCTTC.